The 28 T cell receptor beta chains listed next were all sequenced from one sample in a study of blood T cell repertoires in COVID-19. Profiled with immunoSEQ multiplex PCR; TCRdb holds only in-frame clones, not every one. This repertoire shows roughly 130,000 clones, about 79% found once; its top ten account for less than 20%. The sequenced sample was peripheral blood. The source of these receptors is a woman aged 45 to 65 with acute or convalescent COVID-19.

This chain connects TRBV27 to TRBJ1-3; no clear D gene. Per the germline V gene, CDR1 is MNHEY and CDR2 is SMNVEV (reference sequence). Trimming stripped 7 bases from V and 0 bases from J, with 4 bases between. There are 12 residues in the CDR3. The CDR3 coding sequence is TGTGCCAGCAAGAGCTCTGGAAACACCATATATTTT. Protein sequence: CASKSSGNTIYF.

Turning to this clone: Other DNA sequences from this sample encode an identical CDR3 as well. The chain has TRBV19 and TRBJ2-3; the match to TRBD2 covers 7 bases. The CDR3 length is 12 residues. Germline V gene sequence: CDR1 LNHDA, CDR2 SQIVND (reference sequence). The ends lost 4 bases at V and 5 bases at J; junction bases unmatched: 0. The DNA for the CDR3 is TGTGCCAGTAGTACGGGAGGAGATACGCAGTATTTT. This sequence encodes CASSTGGDTQYF.

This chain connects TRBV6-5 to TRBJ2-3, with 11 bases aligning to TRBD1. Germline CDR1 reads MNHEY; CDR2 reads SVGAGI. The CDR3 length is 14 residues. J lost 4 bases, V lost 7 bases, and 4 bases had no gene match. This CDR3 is CASNGQGASDTQYF. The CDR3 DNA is TGTGCCAGCAATGGACAGGGGGCTTCAGATACGCAGTATTTT.

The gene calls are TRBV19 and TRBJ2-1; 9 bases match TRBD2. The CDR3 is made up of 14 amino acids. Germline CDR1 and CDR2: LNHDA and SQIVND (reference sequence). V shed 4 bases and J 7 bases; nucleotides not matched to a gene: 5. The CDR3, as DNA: TGTGCCAGTAGTAGCGGGGGGGCCGGGAATGAGCAGTTCTTC. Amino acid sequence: CASSSGGAGNEQFF.

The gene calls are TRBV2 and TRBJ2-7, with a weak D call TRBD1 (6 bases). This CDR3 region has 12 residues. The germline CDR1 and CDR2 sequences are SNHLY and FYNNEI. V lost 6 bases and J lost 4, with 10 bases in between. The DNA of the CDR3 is TGTGCCAGCAGACTTCAGGGGTACGAGCAGTACTTC. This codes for CASRLQGYEQYF.

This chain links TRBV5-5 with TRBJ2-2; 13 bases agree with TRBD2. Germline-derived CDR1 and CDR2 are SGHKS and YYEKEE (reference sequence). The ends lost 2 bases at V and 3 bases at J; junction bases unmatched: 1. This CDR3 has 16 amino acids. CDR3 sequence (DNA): TGTGCCAGCAGCTTCGGACTAGCGGGGGACACCGGGGAGCTGTTTTTT. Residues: CASSFGLAGDTGELFF.

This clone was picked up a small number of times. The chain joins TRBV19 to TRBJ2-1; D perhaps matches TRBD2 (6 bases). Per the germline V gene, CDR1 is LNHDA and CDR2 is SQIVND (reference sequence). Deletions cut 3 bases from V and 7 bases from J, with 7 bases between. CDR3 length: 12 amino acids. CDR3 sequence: CASSIGGNEQFF. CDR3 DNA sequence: TGTGCCAGTAGTATCGGGGGAAATGAGCAGTTCTTC.

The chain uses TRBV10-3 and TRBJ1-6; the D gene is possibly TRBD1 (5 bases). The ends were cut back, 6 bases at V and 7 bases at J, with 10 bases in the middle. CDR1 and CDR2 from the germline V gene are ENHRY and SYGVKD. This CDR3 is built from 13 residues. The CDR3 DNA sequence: TGTGCCATCAGCAGGGAAAACAATTCACCCCTCCACTTT. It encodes CAISRENNSPLHF.

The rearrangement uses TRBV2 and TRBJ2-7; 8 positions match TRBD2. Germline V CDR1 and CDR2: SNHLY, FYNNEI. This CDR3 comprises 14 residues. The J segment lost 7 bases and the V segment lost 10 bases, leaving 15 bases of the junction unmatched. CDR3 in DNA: TGTGCCACCAGCCTCGTCGGGGGGGCAGGTGAGCAGTACTTC. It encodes CATSLVGGAGEQYF.

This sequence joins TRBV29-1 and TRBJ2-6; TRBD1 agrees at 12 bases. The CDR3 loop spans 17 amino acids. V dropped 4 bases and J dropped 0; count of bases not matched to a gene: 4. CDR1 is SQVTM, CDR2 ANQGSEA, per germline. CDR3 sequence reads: CSVAGTGGFSGANVLTF. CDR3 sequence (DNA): TGCAGCGTTGCCGGGACAGGGGGCTTCTCTGGGGCCAACGTCCTGACTTTC.

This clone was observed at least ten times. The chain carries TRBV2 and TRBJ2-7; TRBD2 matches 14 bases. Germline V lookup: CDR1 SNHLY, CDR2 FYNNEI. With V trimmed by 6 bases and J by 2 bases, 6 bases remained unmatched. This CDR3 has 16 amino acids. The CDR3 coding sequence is TGTGCCAGCAGACACCCGGGACTAGCGGGGGCCTACGAGCAGTACTTC. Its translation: CASRHPGLAGAYEQYF.

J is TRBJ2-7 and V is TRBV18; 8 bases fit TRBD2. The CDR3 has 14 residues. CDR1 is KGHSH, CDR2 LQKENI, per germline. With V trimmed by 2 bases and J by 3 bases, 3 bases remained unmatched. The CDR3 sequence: CASSPKRGNYEQYF. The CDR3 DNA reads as TGTGCCAGCTCACCAAAGCGGGGGAACTACGAGCAGTACTTC.

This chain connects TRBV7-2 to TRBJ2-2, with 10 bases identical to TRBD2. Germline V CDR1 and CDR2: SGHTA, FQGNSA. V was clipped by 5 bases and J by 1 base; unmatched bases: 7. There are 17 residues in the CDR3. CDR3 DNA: TGTGCCAGCAGCCAAACTGGACTAGCGGTGAACACCGGGGAGCTGTTTTTT. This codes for CASSQTGLAVNTGELFF.

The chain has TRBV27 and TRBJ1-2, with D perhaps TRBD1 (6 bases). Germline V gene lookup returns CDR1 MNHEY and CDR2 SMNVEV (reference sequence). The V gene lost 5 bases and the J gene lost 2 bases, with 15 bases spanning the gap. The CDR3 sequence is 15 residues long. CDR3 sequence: CASSLRETGNYGYTF. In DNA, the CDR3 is TGTGCCAGCAGTCTTAGAGAAACAGGGAACTATGGCTACACCTTC.

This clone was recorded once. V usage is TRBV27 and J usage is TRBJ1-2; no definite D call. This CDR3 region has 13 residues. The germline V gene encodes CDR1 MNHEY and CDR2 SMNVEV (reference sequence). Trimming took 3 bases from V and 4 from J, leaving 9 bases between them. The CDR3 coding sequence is TGTGCCAGCAGTTTTGGGCGGGCCTATGGCTACACCTTC. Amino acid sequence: CASSFGRAYGYTF.

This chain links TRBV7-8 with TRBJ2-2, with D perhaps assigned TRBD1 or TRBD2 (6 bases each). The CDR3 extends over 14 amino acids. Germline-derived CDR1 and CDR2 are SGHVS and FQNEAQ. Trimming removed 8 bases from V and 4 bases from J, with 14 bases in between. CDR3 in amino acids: CASPRGGPTGELFF. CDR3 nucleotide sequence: TGTGCCAGCCCCCGAGGGGGGCCCACCGGGGAGCTGTTTTTT.

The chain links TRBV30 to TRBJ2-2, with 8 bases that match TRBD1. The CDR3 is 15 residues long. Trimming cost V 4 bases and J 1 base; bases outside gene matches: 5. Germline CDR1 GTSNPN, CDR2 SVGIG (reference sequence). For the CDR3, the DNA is TGTGCCTGGACAACCGGGACAGGGAACACCGGGGAGCTGTTTTTT. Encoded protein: CAWTTGTGNTGELFF.

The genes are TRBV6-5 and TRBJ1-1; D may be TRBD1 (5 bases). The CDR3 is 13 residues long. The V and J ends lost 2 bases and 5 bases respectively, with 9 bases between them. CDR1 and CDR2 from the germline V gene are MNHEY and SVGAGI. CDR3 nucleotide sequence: TGTGCCAGCAGTTACGGGACTTTGACTGAAGCTTTCTTT. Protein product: CASSYGTLTEAFF.

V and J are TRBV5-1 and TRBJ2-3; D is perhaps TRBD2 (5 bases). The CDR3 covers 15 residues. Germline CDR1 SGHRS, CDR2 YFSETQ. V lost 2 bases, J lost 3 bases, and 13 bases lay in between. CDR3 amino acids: CASSFRTGRTDTQYF. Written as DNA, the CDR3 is TGCGCCAGCAGCTTCCGGACTGGGAGAACAGATACGCAGTATTTT.

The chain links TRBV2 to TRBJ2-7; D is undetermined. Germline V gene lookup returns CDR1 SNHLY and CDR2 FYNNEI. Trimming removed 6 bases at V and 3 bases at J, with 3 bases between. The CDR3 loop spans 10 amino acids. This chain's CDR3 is CASSNYEQYF. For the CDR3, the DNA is TGTGCCAGCAGCAACTACGAGCAGTACTTC.

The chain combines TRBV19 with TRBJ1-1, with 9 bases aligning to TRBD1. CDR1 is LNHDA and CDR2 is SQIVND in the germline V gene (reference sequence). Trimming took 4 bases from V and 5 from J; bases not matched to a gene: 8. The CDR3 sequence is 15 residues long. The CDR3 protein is CASSTPPDRGTEAFF. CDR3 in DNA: TGTGCCAGTAGTACCCCCCCTGACAGGGGGACTGAAGCTTTCTTT.

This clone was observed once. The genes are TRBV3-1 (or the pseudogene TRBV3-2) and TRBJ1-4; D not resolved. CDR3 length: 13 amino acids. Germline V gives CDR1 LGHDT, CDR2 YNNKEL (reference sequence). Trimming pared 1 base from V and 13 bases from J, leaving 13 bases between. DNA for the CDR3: TGTGCCAGCAGCCAAGTCGAGGCGTCGAGACTGTTTTTT. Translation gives CASSQVEASRLFF.

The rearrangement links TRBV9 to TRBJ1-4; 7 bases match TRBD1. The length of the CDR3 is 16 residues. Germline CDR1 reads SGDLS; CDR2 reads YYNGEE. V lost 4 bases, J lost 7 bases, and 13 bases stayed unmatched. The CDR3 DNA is TGTGCCAGCAGCAGAGATATTGACAGGGAAGGTGAAAAACTGTTTTTT. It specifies CASSRDIDREGEKLFF.

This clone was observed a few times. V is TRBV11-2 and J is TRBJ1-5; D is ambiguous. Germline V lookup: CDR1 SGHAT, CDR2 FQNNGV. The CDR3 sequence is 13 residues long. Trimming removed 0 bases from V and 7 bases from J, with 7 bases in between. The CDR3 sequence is CASSLDGQQPQHF. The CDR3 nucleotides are TGTGCCAGCAGCTTAGATGGGCAACAGCCCCAGCATTTT.

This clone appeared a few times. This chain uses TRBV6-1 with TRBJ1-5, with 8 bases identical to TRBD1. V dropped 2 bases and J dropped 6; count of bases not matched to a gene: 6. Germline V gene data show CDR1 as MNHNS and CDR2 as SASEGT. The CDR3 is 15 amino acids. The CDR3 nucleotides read TGTGCCAGCAGTGAATCCTTGGACAGGGCTCAGCCCCAGCATTTT. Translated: CASSESLDRAQPQHF.

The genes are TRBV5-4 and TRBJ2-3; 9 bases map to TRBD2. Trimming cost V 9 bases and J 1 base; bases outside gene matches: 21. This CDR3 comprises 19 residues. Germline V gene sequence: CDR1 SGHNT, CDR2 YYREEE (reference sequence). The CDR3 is CATNAGGAGGLVGTDTQYF. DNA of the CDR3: TGTGCCACCAACGCCGGGGGAGCGGGGGGCCTTGTCGGCACAGATACGCAGTATTTT.

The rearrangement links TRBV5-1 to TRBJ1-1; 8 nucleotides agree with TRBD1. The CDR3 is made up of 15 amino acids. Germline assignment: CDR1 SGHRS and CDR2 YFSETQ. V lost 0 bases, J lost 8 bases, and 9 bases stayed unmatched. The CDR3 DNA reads TGCGCCAGCAGCTTGGAAATGGGGACAGGCTCGGAAGCTTTCTTT. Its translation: CASSLEMGTGSEAFF.

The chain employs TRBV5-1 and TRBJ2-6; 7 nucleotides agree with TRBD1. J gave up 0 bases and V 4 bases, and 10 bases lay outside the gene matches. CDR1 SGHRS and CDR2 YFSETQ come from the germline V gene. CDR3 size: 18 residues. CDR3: CASSLPRTGVSGANVLTF. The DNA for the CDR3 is TGCGCCAGCAGCCTCCCCCGGACAGGCGTCTCTGGGGCCAACGTCCTGACTTTC.